The 27 T cell receptor beta chains reported below all come from one sample, sequenced in a study of identical twins. TCRdb called the 5' RACE reads again in MiXCR, with one record for every CDR3 protein. The repertoire has 400,000 to 650,000 distinct CDR3 sequences, roughly 21% of them found once; the top ten carry around 0.91%. The data also belong to a second study, concerning T cells expressing NK-cell markers.

The sequencing sample was made of CD4+ T cells sorted from blood. Receptors were obtained from a young woman in good health.

This sequence joins TRBV20-1 and TRBJ1-5; D not resolved. The germline V and J ends were trimmed by 1 base and 2 bases, with 9 bases remaining between them. Germline values: CDR1 DFQATT, CDR2 SNEGSKA (reference sequence). CDR3 length: 14 amino acids. CDR3 sequence: CSARGGWGNQPQHF. In DNA form, the CDR3 reads TGCAGTGCTAGAGGTGGATGGGGCAATCAGCCCCAGCATTTT.

This clonotype was seen a few times. CDR3: CAISEPTGLAYTGELFF. The CDR3 DNA reads as TGTGCCATCAGTGAGCCTACAGGACTCGCCTACACCGGGGAGCTGTTTTTT. V gene TRBV10-3 combines with J gene TRBJ2-2; D tentatively reads TRBD1 or TRBD2 (5 bases each). This CDR3 has 17 residues. Germline loops: CDR1 ENHRY, CDR2 SYGVKD. The V and J ends lost 2 bases and 3 bases respectively, with 16 bases between them.

This clonotype was observed a few times. V is TRBV20-1 and J is TRBJ2-1; D uncertain. The length of the CDR3 is 13 residues. V shed 6 bases and J shed 8 bases, with 17 bases lying between them. Germline values: CDR1 DFQATT, CDR2 SNEGSKA (reference sequence). The DNA of the CDR3 is TGCAGTGCAGGGATAGAAGTAGGCGATGAGCAGTTCTTC. As protein: CSAGIEVGDEQFF.

This clonotype turned up a few times. The chain recombines TRBV20-1 with TRBJ2-7; 14 bases are shared with TRBD2. V was pared by 1 base and J by 7 bases, with 12 bases of the junction left unmatched. The CDR3 consists of 17 residues. The V gene's germline CDR1 is DFQATT and CDR2 SNEGSKA (reference sequence). CDR3: CSARAHGTSGGALEQYF. The CDR3 coding sequence is TGCAGTGCTAGAGCCCACGGGACTAGCGGGGGCGCGTTAGAGCAGTACTTC.

The V gene is TRBV5-1, the J gene TRBJ2-1; D is perhaps TRBD1 (6 bases). The CDR3 runs to 15 residues. Trimming pared 5 bases from V and 0 bases from J, leaving 12 bases between. Germline V gene sequence: CDR1 SGHRS, CDR2 YFSETQ. CDR3: CASRDRPGSYNEQFF. CDR3 in DNA: TGCGCCAGCAGGGACAGACCTGGCTCCTACAATGAGCAGTTCTTC.

This clonotype was recorded a few times. V gene TRBV15 combines with J gene TRBJ2-3; TRBD1 matches 7 bases. V gave up 8 bases and J gave up 2 bases; unmatched junction bases: 4. The CDR3 length is 13 residues. The V gene's germline CDR1 is LNHNV and CDR2 YYDKDF (reference sequence). The CDR3: CATAGQATDTQYF. DNA of the CDR3: TGTGCCACCGCTGGACAGGCCACAGATACGCAGTATTTT.

This chain connects TRBV5-1 to TRBJ1-1, with a tentative D call TRBD1 (5 bases). This CDR3 is 15 amino acids long. V lost 3 bases and J lost 3, with 15 bases in between. The germline V gene encodes CDR1 SGHRS and CDR2 YFSETQ. CDR3 DNA sequence: TGCGCCAGCAGCTGGGGACGCGCCCCAGACACTGAAGCTTTCTTT. Translated, it gives CASSWGRAPDTEAFF.

V and J are TRBV24-1 and TRBJ2-3; 8 bases fit TRBD2. The CDR3 runs 15 residues. V was clipped by 12 bases and J by 0 bases; unmatched bases: 10. Per germline, CDR1 KGHDR and CDR2 SFDVKD. The CDR3 DNA reads as TGTGCCGTGGGGTCACGGGGGGGGAGCACAGATACGCAGTATTTT. It specifies CAVGSRGGSTDTQYF.

This clonotype was seen at least ten times. The rearrangement joins TRBV20-1 to TRBJ1-2; possibly TRBD1 for D (5 bases). CDR1 and CDR2 from the germline V gene are DFQATT and SNEGSKA (reference sequence). The CDR3 covers 12 residues. V shed 3 bases and J shed 4 bases, with 9 bases lying between them. The CDR3 sequence is CSASPGRYGYTF. As DNA, the CDR3 is TGCAGTGCTAGCCCGGGACGCTATGGCTACACCTTC.

This clonotype appeared a few times. This chain links TRBV6-5 with TRBJ2-3, with TRBD1 as a possible D gene (5 bases). The V gene lost 6 bases and the J gene lost 7 bases, with 11 bases spanning the gap. CDR3 size: 12 residues. CDR1 and CDR2 (germline): MNHEY, SVGAGI. The CDR3 DNA is TGTGCCAGCAGCACCCCAGGGCATACGCAGTATTTT. It yields the protein CASSTPGHTQYF.

This clonotype was observed a few times. This chain uses TRBV15 with TRBJ2-4, with 9 bases fitting TRBD1. The CDR3 is 19 amino acids. The ends lost 0 bases at V and 1 base at J; junction bases unmatched: 10. Looked up from germline, CDR1 is LNHNV and CDR2 is YYDKDF (reference sequence). The CDR3 loop reads CATSRDRGQGAGAKNIQYF. The DNA for the CDR3 is TGTGCCACCAGCAGAGATAGGGGACAGGGTGCGGGGGCCAAAAACATTCAGTACTTC.

The V call is TRBV3-1, the J call TRBJ2-5; D gene uncertain. The CDR3 loop spans 12 amino acids. V gave up 3 bases and J gave up 12 bases, with 14 bases separating them. CDR1 and CDR2 from the germline V gene are LGHDT and YNNKEL (reference sequence). Written as DNA, the CDR3 is TGTGCCAGCAGCCATTCAGACCCGTGGAAGTACTTC. It encodes CASSHSDPWKYF.

V and J are TRBV20-1 and TRBJ2-2; D remains ambiguous. The CDR3 consists of 13 residues. Germline CDR1 reads DFQATT; CDR2 reads SNEGSKA (reference sequence). V lost 5 bases to trimming and J lost 3 bases, with 10 bases between them. CDR3 nucleotide sequence: TGCAGTGCTCTCACGCCTTACACCGGGGAGCTGTTTTTT. Its translation is CSALTPYTGELFF.

The rearrangement joins TRBV5-1 to TRBJ2-3; 13 bases agree with TRBD2. The CDR3 totals 15 residues. CDR1 is SGHRS, CDR2 YFSETQ, per germline. V shed 5 bases, J shed 4 bases, and the junction held 4 bases outside the gene matches. The CDR3 loop is CASRSGTSGADTQYF. The CDR3 nucleotides are TGCGCCAGCAGATCCGGGACTAGCGGGGCAGATACGCAGTATTTT.

This clonotype appeared many times. The chain is built from TRBV20-1 and TRBJ2-5; 7 bases match TRBD2. CDR3 length: 13 amino acids. The ends lost 6 bases at V and 5 bases at J; junction bases unmatched: 9. Germline-derived CDR1 and CDR2 are DFQATT and SNEGSKA (reference sequence). The CDR3 DNA follows: TGCAGTGCCGCCGTAGAGGGAGGGGAGACCCAGTACTTC. This gives the protein CSAAVEGGETQYF.

A few counts support this clonotype. The chain links TRBV15 to TRBJ2-2; D could derive from TRBD1 or TRBD2 (5 bases each). Per the germline V gene, CDR1 is LNHNV and CDR2 is YYDKDF (reference sequence). The CDR3 has 15 amino acids. V was shortened by 8 bases and J by 0 bases, with 13 bases between the two germline ends. CDR3 sequence: CATGTRMANTGELFF. Here the CDR3 DNA reads TGTGCCACCGGGACCAGGATGGCGAACACCGGGGAGCTGTTTTTT.

The chain couples TRBV7-2 to TRBJ1-2, with unresolved D. The CDR3 totals 15 residues. V shed 5 bases and J shed 8 bases, with 21 bases lying between them. CDR1 is SGHTA, CDR2 FQGNSA, per germline. This CDR3 is CASSTHWTSALGYTF. CDR3 sequence (DNA): TGTGCCAGCAGCACCCATTGGACGTCGGCCCTGGGCTACACCTTC. The variable domain in full, completed from reference TRBV7-2 and TRBJ1-2, reads GAGVSQSPSNKVTEKGKDVELRCDPISGHTALYWYRQSLGQGLEFLIYFQGNSAPDKSGLPSDRFSAERTGGSVSTLTIQRTQQEDSAVYLCASSTHWTSALGYTFGSGTRLTVV.

This clonotype was counted many times. This chain links TRBV20-1 with TRBJ2-5; 7 positions match TRBD1. The germline gives CDR1 DFQATT, CDR2 SNEGSKA (reference sequence). CDR3 length: 15 amino acids. With 3 bases clipped from V and 2 bases from J, the junction kept 9 bases outside the gene matches. CDR3 nucleotides: TGCAGTGCTAGGGGCGACAGGGACCAACAAGAGACCCAGTACTTC. Translation gives CSARGDRDQQETQYF.

About this clonotype: One base away lies a much larger clone, so this may be a sequencing read error. The chain links TRBV5-1 to TRBJ2-7; D unresolved. V was trimmed by 3 bases and J by 3 bases, leaving 4 bases between them. Per the germline V gene, CDR1 is SGHRS and CDR2 is YFSETQ. The CDR3 consists of 11 residues. The CDR3 nucleotides are TGCGCCAGCAGCTGGGACTACGAGCAGTACTTC. Encoded protein: CASSWDYEQYF. Based on the CDR3 plus reference TRBV5-1 and TRBJ2-7, the full variable domain is KAGVTQTPRYLIKTRGQQVTLSCSPISGHRSVSWYQQTPGQGLQFLFEYFSETQRNKGNFPGRFSGRQFSNSRSEMNVSTLELGDSALYLCASSWDYEQYFGPGTRLTVT.

This clonotype was detected only a few times. The chain recombines TRBV6-1 with TRBJ2-1; no firm D call. V lost 6 bases and J lost 0, with 12 bases in between. The CDR3 is made up of 15 amino acids. The germline CDR1 and CDR2 sequences are MNHNS and SASEGT. The CDR3 here is CASSPGVSSYNEQFF. DNA for the CDR3: TGTGCCAGCAGCCCTGGGGTGAGCTCCTACAATGAGCAGTTCTTC.

This clonotype has only a few counts. The chain uses TRBV9 and TRBJ2-5, with TRBD2 as a possible D gene (5 bases). The CDR3 is 15 residues long. CDR1 and CDR2 from the germline V gene are SGDLS and YYNGEE. The germline V and J ends were trimmed by 4 bases and 5 bases, with 18 bases remaining between them. The DNA of the CDR3 is TGTGCCAGCAGCCCTTCCCCGGCTAGCAGCGAGACCCAGTACTTC. As protein: CASSPSPASSETQYF.

The V call is TRBV20-1, the J call TRBJ2-3; 8 nucleotides match TRBD2. J lost 1 base, V lost 7 bases, and 4 bases had no gene match. This CDR3 region has 13 residues. Looked up from germline, CDR1 is DFQATT and CDR2 is SNEGSKA (reference sequence). CDR3 sequence reads: CSEAGGGTDTQYF. The CDR3 bases are TGCAGTGAAGCCGGGGGGGGCACAGATACGCAGTATTTT.

The gene calls are TRBV20-1 and TRBJ2-3, with 9 bases identical to TRBD2. The CDR3 is 15 amino acids. Germline trimming cut 5 bases from V and 4 bases from J; bases unmatched to any gene: 10. Germline values: CDR1 DFQATT, CDR2 SNEGSKA (reference sequence). CDR3 nucleotides: TGCAGTGCTTTCAAGCGGACTAGCGAAGCAGATACGCAGTATTTT. It is translated as CSAFKRTSEADTQYF.

CDR3 in DNA: TGTGCCAGCAGCCTGGACAGCAGGGGGAATCAGCCCCAGCATTTT. The encoded protein is CASSLDSRGNQPQHF. The chain employs TRBV2 and TRBJ1-5; 7 positions agree with TRBD1. Germline values: CDR1 SNHLY, CDR2 FYNNEI. Trimming removed 6 bases from V and 4 bases from J; junction bases left unmatched: 9. CDR3 size: 15 residues.

The CDR3 DNA is TGCAGTGCCGCGGACAGGGTGATGAATGAGCAGTTCTTC. Amino acid sequence: CSAADRVMNEQFF. The chain uses TRBV20-1 and TRBJ2-1; 8 bases line up with TRBD1. Germline CDR1 reads DFQATT; CDR2 reads SNEGSKA (reference sequence). The CDR3 runs to 13 residues. The junction had 8 bases not matched to a gene; V was cut back by 6 bases and J by 7 bases.

The chain joins TRBV7-2 to TRBJ2-2; D is possibly TRBD1 (6 bases). The CDR3 spans 17 residues. Germline V CDR1 and CDR2: SGHTA, FQGNSA. Trimming stripped 0 bases from V and 4 bases from J, with 15 bases between. CDR3 bases: TGTGCCAGCAGCTTAGCCCCGGGGCAGGGGACCACCGGGGAGCTGTTTTTT. This translates into CASSLAPGQGTTGELFF.

This chain connects TRBV6-4 to TRBJ1-5; a weak D match, TRBD1 (6 bases). The ends were cut back, 2 bases at V and 7 bases at J, with 27 bases in the middle. CDR1 is MRHNA, CDR2 SNTAGT, per germline. This CDR3 has 19 amino acids. The CDR3, as DNA: TGTGCCAGCAGTGACGTATGGACAGAAAACATCCTACCTCAGCAGCCCCAGCATTTT. It codes for CASSDVWTENILPQQPQHF.